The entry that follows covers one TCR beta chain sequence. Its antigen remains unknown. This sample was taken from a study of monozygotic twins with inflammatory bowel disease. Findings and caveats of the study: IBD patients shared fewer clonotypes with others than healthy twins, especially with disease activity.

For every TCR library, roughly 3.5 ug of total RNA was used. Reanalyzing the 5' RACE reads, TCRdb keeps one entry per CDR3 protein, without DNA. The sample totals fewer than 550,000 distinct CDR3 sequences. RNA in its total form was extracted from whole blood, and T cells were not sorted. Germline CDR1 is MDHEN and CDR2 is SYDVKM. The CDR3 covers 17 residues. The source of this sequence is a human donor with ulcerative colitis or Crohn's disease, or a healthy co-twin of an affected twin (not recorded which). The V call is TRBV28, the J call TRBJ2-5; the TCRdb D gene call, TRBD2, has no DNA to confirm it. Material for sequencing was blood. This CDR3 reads CASSFRVALARQETQYF.